These 9 T cell receptor beta chains were all obtained from the same sample, sequenced in a study of blood T cell repertoires in COVID-19. Here immunoSEQ multiplex PCR was the method, and the copy in TCRdb shows in-frame clones only, minus some. The table has tens of thousands of clones, roughly four fifths seen once; the top ten hold 20% to 25%. Material for sequencing was peripheral blood. Receptor source: a human donor in a cohort sampled during active COVID-19.

This chain joins TRBV5-1 and TRBJ1-1; TRBD1 is a possible D gene (5 bases). Trimming cost V 0 bases and J 1 base, with 10 bases left between them. Germline V CDR1 and CDR2: SGHRS, YFSETQ. The CDR3 contains 15 residues. CDR3 DNA sequence: TGCGCCAGCAGCTTGGGTTTGGGGCGGAACACTGAAGCTTTCTTT. Translation: CASSLGLGRNTEAFF.

This clone has just one count. This chain links TRBV5-1 with TRBJ2-7; 7 nucleotides agree with TRBD2. The CDR3 totals 16 residues. Germline V gene data show CDR1 as SGHRS and CDR2 as YFSETQ. Germline trimming cut 8 bases from V and 3 bases from J; bases unmatched to any gene: 17. In DNA, the CDR3 is TGCGCCAGTCGGCTGACTAGCTTTGATCGGGGCTACGAGCAGTACTTC. As protein: CASRLTSFDRGYEQYF.

This clone showed up just a few times. The V gene is TRBV5-5, the J gene TRBJ1-1; D is ambiguous. From germline, CDR1 is SGHKS and CDR2 YYEKEE (reference sequence). V gave up 5 bases and J gave up 0 bases, with 5 bases separating them. The CDR3 consists of 12 residues. The CDR3 DNA reads TGTGCCAGCAGATACATGAACACTGAAGCTTTCTTT. It encodes CASRYMNTEAFF.

This chain links TRBV5-1 with TRBJ2-5; 7 positions match TRBD2. V lost 0 bases, J lost 5 bases, and 7 bases stayed unmatched. The CDR3 runs 15 residues. The germline CDR1 and CDR2 sequences are SGHRS and YFSETQ. The CDR3 DNA follows: TGCGCCAGCAGCTTGGGGGCGGGGGTAACTGAGACCCAGTACTTC. It translates to CASSLGAGVTETQYF.

This rearrangement joins TRBV9 to TRBJ1-3; D is unresolved. The germline V gene has CDR1 SGDLS and CDR2 YYNGEE. V lost 0 bases, J lost 2 bases, and 6 bases lay in between. CDR3 size: 14 residues. CDR3 sequence: CASSVAGTGNTIYF. CDR3 DNA sequence: TGTGCCAGCAGCGTAGCAGGTACTGGAAACACCATATATTTT.

The V and J genes are TRBV19 and TRBJ1-4; possible D gene TRBD1, 6 bases. Between the trimmed V and J ends, which lost 5 bases and 0 bases, there was a span of 13 bases. Germline lookup yields CDR1 LNHDA and CDR2 SQIVND (reference sequence). There are 16 residues in the CDR3. The CDR3 nucleotides read TGTGCCAGTAGTGATGGACAGCTTGCAACTAATGAAAAACTGTTTTTT. Amino acids: CASSDGQLATNEKLFF.

This chain uses TRBV19 with TRBJ1-3, with D maybe TRBD1 (6 bases). The CDR3 has 14 residues. In germline, CDR1 is LNHDA, CDR2 SQIVND (reference sequence). V was pared by 1 base and J by 4 bases, with 8 bases between. The CDR3 region is CASSIAGQGNTIYF. CDR3 DNA sequence: TGTGCCAGTAGTATAGCAGGACAGGGAAACACCATATATTTT.

The chain couples TRBV4-1 to TRBJ1-5; weak D call: TRBD1 (6 bases). Germline V CDR1 and CDR2: MGHRA, YSYEKL. This CDR3 is 15 amino acids long. V was pared by 1 base and J by 4 bases, with 11 bases between. The CDR3 reads CASSQGGPGNQPQHF. In nucleotides, the CDR3 is TGCGCCAGCAGCCAAGGGGGGCCGGGAAATCAGCCCCAGCATTTT.

This clone was seen a handful of times. The chain joins TRBV7-2 to TRBJ2-5; 7 nucleotides line up with TRBD2. The CDR3 loop spans 15 amino acids. Germline trimming cut 2 bases from V and 5 bases from J; bases unmatched to any gene: 8. CDR1 is SGHTA and CDR2 is FQGNSA in the germline V gene. CDR3 DNA sequence: TGTGCCAGCAGCTTATTCGCGGGGGTCGGGGAGACCCAGTACTTC. Encoded protein: CASSLFAGVGETQYF.